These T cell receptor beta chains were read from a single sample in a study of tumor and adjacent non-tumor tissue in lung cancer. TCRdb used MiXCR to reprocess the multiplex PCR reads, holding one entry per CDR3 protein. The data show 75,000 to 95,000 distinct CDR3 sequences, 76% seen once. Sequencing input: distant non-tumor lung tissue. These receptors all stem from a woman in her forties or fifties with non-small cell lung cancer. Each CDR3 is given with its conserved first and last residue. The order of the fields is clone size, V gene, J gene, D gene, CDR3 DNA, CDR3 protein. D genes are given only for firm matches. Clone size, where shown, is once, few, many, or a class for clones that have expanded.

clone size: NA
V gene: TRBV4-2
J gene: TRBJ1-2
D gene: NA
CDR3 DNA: TGTGCCAGCAGCCAAAAATTGACTATGGGGGGCTACACATTC
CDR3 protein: CASSQKLTMGGYTF

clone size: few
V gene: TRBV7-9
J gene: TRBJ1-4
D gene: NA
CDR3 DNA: TGTGCCAGCAGCCTATCGAGACAAAATGAAAAACTGTTTTTT
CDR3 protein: CASSLSRQNEKLFF

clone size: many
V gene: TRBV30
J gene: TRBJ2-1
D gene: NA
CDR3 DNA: TGTGCCTGGAGTGTACAGGGCCACAATGAGCAGTTCTTC
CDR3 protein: CAWSVQGHNEQFF

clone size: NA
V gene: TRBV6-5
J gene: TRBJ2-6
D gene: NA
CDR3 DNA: TGTGCCAGCAGTTACGGGCCGTGGGCCGGGGCCAACGTCCTGACTTTT
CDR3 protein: CASSYGPWAGANVLTF

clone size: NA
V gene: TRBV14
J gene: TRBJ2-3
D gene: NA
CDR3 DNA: TGTGCCAGCAGCCAAGAAAGGAGCTGGAGGTTTAGTTTT
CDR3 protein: CASSQERSWRFSF

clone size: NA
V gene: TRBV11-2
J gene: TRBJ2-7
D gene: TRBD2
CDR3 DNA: TGTGCCAGCAGCCACGGGACTAGCGCCTCCTACGAGCGGTACTTC
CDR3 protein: CASSHGTSASYERYF

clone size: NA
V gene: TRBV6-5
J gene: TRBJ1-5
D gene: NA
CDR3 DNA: TGTGCCAGCAGTCCCAGGGGTGGGAATCGACCCCAGCATTTT
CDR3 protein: CASSPRGGNRPQHF

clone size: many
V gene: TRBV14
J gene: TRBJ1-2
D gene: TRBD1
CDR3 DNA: TGTGCCAGCAGCCAAGGGGACAGGTGGGACTATGGCTACACCTTC
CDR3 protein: CASSQGDRWDYGYTF

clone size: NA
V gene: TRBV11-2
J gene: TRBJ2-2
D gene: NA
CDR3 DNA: TGCGCCAGCAGCTTAGAAGGGTCTCCGGCAACCTGGGAGTTGGTTTTT
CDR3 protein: CASSLEGSPATWELVF

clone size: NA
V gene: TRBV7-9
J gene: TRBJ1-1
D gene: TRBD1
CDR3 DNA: TGTACCGGCAGGGCCACGGACAGGGGGCTGACTGAAGTTTTCTTT
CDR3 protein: CTGRATDRGLTEVFF

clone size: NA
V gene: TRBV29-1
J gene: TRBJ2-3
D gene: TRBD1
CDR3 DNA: TGCAGGGTTGGGGGACAGGAGGAAGGAGATACGCAGTATTTT
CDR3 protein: CRVGGQEEGDTQYF

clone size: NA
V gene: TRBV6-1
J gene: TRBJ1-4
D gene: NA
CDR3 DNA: TGTGCCAGCAGATGGGGGGAAGGTGATGAAAAACTGTTTTTT
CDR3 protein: CASRWGEGDEKLFF

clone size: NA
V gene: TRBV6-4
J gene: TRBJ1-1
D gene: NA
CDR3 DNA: TGTGCCAGCAGTTCGGGGGCAGGGACTGAAGCTTTCTTT
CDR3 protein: CASSSGAGTEAFF

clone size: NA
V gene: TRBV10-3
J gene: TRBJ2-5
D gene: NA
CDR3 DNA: TGTGCTACTCGGAGGGGGCTCCAAGAGACCCATTACTTC
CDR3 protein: CATRRGLQETHYF

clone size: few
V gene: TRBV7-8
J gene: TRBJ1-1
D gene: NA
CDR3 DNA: TGTGCCAGCGGCCGCGGACACACGAACACTGAAGCTTTCTTT
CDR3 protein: CASGRGHTNTEAFF

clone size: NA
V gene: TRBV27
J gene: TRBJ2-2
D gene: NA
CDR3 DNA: TGTGCCAGCAGTTTCTTCAGCGGCGCCGGGGAGCTGTTTTTT
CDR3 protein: CASSFFSGAGELFF

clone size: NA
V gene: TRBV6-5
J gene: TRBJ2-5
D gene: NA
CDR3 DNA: TGTGCCAGCGGTTACGCTCTAGCGAGAGTTGAGACCCAGTACTTC
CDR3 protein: CASGYALARVETQYF

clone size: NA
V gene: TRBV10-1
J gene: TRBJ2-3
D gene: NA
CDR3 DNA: TGCGCCAGCAGTGAGAGGTTATTTGAGTCAGATACGCAGTATTTT
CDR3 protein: CASSERLFESDTQYF

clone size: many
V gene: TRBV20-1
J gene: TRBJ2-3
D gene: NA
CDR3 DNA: TGCAGTGCTCTTTCTGTAGATACGCAGTATTTT
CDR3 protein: CSALSVDTQYF

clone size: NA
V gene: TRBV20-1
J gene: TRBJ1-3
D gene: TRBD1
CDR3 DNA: TGCAGTGCTAACAAAGGACAGGTCGGAAACACCATATATTTT
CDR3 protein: CSANKGQVGNTIYF

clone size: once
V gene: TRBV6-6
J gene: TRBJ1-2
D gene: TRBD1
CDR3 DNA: TGTGTCAGCAGCTCAAGAAGGGGACAGCTGAACTATGGCTACACCTTC
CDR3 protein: CVSSSRRGQLNYGYTF

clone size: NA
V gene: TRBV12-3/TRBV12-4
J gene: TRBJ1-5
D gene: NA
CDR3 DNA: TGTGCCGGCAACGATAGGCCCAACGGCAATCAGCCCCAGCATTTT
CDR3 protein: CAGNDRPNGNQPQHF

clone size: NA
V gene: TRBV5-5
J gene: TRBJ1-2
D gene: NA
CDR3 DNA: TGTGCCAGCAGCTTCTCGGGGGGTCGGTATGACTACACCTTC
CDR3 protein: CASSFSGGRYDYTF

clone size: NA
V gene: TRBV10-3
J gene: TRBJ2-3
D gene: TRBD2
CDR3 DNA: TGTACCATCAGTGAATCAGCGGGACCGGGTGCCACAGATACACAGTATTTT
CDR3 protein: CTISESAGPGATDTQYF

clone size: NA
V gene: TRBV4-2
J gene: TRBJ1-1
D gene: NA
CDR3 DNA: TGTGCCAGCAGCCACACCGACAAGGCCTTGAACACTGAAGCTTTCTTT
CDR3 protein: CASSHTDKALNTEAFF

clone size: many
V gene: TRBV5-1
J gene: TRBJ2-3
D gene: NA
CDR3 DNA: TGCGCCAGCAGCTTGGCCTGGCCGGTTTCTAGCACAGATACGCAGTATTTT
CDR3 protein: CASSLAWPVSSTDTQYF

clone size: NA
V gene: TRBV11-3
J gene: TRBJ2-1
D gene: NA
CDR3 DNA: TGTGCCAGCAGCTTTGATAGCGGAGGGGACAATAATCACTTCTTC
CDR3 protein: CASSFDSGGDNNHFF

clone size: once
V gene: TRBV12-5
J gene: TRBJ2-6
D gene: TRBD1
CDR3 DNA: TGTGCTAGTGGTCATACAGGGGGCTCTGGGGTCAACGTCCTGACTTTC
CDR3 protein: CASGHTGGSGVNVLTF

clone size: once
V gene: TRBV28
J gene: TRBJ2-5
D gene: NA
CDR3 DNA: TGTGCCAGAAGTCTGGGGGTAGGAGGAGTATCAGAGACCCAGTACTTC
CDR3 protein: CARSLGVGGVSETQYF

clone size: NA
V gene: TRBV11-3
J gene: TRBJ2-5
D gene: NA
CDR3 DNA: TGTGCCAGCAGCTTACTCGCTAGCCAGGAGACCCAGTACTTC
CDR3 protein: CASSLLASQETQYF

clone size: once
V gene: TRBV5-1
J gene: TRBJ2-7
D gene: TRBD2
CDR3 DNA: TGCGCCAGCAGCATACGACTAGCGGGAAACGAGCAGTACTTC
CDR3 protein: CASSIRLAGNEQYF

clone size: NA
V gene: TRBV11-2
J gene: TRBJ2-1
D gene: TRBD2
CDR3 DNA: TGTGCCAGCAGCTTAGTAGCTGGTGGGAGGGCTGAGCAGTCCTTC
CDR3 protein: CASSLVAGGRAEQSF

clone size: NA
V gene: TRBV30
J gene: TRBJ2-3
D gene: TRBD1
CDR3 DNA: TGTGCCTTTCACCCCCTCGACGGGGCAGCGCGCCCGGGGACAGATACGGAGTATTTT
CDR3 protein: CAFHPLDGAARPGTDTEYF

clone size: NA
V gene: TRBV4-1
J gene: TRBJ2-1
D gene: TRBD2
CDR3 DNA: TGCGCCAGCAGCCAACCCACTAACGGGGGGGCTGAGCAGTTCTTC
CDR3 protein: CASSQPTNGGAEQFF

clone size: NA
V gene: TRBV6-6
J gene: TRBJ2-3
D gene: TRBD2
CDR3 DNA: TGTGCCAGCATCCCGGGAGGGCCGGTAGATACACAGTATTTT
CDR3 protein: CASIPGGPVDTQYF

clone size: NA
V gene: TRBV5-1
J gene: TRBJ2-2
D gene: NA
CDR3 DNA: TGCGTCAGCAGCCTTCAAAGCGGGTCCACCGAGGAGCTGTTTTTT
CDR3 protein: CVSSLQSGSTEELFF

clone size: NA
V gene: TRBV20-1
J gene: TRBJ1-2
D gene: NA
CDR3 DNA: TGCAGTGCTAGTTCGCTCAGGATGTTCAATGGCTACACCTTC
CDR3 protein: CSASSLRMFNGYTF

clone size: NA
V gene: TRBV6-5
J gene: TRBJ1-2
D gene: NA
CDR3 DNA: TGTGCCAGCAGTCCCGGCAGAAAGTTCAACTATGGCTACGCCTTC
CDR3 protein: CASSPGRKFNYGYAF

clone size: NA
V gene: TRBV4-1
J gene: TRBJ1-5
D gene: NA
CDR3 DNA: TGCGCCAGCAGCCAAGTCCCGGGATGGGGCAATCAGCCCCAGCATTTT
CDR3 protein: CASSQVPGWGNQPQHF

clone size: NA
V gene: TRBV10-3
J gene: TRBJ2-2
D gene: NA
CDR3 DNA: TGTGCCATAAGGACCGGGACATGGGACACCGGGGAGCTGTTTTTT
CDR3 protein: CAIRTGTWDTGELFF

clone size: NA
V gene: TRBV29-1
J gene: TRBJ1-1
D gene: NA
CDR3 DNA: TGCAGCGGCATGACCGGCGAGCAGGCGAACACTGATGCTTTCTTT
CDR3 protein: CSGMTGEQANTDAFF

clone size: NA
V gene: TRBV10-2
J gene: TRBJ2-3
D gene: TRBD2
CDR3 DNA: TGCGCCTACAGCGGGAGTAGGGCAAATACGCAGTATTTT
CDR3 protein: CAYSGSRANTQYF

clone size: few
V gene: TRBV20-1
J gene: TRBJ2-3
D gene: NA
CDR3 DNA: TGCAGTGCCGGGAGTAGGTATAGCGCAGATACGCAGTATTTT
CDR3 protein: CSAGSRYSADTQYF

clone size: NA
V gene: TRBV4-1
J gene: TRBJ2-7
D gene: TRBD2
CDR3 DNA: TGTGCCAGCAGCGAGGACCGGGGGGGCTACGAGCAGTACTTC
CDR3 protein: CASSEDRGGYEQYF

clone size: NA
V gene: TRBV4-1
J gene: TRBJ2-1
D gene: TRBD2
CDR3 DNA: TGCGTCGGCAGCCAACCTAGCGGGATTGGCACCTACAATGAGCAGTTCTTC
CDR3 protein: CVGSQPSGIGTYNEQFF

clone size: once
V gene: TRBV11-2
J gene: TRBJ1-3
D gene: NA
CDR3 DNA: TGTGCCAGCAGCTTCCCTTCCGACCGATCCTCTGGAAACACCATATATTTT
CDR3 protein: CASSFPSDRSSGNTIYF

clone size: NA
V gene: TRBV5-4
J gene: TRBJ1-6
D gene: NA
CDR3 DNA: TGTGCCAGCAACTTGTGGGACGGCGGGGGAAAGGCGGATTCACCCCTCCACTTT
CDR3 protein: CASNLWDGGGKADSPLHF

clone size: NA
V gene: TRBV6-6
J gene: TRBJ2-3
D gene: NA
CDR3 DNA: TGTGCCAGCACCGAAGACAGTGCCACAGATAAGCAGTATTTC
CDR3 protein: CASTEDSATDKQYF

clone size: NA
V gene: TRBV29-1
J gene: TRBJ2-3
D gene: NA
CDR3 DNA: TGTAGCGTTGATTTGACAGCAGATACGCAATATTTT
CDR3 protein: CSVDLTADTQYF

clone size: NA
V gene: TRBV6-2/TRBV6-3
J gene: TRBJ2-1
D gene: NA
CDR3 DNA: TGTGCCATCCGTTACTCGATTCGCCATGAGCAGTCCTTT
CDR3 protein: CAIRYSIRHEQSF

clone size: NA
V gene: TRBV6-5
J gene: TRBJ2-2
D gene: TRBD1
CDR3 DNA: TGTGTCAGCGGGGACCCCACAGGGGGCGTTCACGGGGAGCCGTTTTTT
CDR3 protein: CVSGDPTGGVHGEPFF

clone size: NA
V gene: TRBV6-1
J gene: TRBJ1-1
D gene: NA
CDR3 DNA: TGTGCCAGCAGTATGCCACCGGGTGCTGAAGCTTTCTTT
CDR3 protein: CASSMPPGAEAFF

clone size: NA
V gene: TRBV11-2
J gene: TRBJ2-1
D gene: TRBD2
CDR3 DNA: TGTGCCATCAGCTTAGCTGCTAGCGGGAGTACCGCCTACAATGAGCAGTCCTTC
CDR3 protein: CAISLAASGSTAYNEQSF